One and the same sample provided the 8 T cell receptor beta chains below, sequenced in a study of identical twins. A single record per CDR3 protein comes from TCRdb applying MiXCR to the 5' RACE reads. This table has about 330,000 distinct CDR3 sequences, 10% to 15% appearing once. This sample was also put to use in a study of yellow fever vaccine responses in identical twins.

The material sequenced was CD8+ T cells sorted from blood. The receptors shown here come from a woman between 18 and 29 years old in good health.

The V and J genes are TRBV7-9 and TRBJ2-2; possibly TRBD1 or TRBD2 for D (5 bases each). There are 17 residues in the CDR3. Germline CDR1 is SEHNR and CDR2 is FQNEAQ (reference sequence). This CDR3 is CGIHGGGADTNTGELFF. CDR3 coding DNA: TGTGGTATTCATGGGGGTGGGGCGGACACGAACACCGGGGAGCTGTTTTTT.

This clonotype was seen ten or more times. CDR3 in amino acids: CASRGTSSYEQYF. DNA of the CDR3: TGTGCCAGCAGGGGGACCAGCTCCTACGAGCAGTACTTC. The genes are TRBV12-3 or TRBV12-4 and TRBJ2-7, with D possibly called TRBD1 or TRBD2 (5 bases each). The CDR3 is 13 amino acids. Trimming took 6 bases from V and 0 from J, leaving 9 bases between them.

This clonotype was seen a few times. V gene TRBV7-9 combines with J gene TRBJ2-3; D uncertain. V lost 5 bases and J 6 bases, leaving 9 bases between the germline ends. The CDR3 totals 12 residues. Germline-derived CDR1 and CDR2 are SEHNR and FQNEAQ (reference sequence). The CDR3 spells CASSIGRDTQYF. The CDR3 DNA reads as TGTGCCAGCAGCATAGGAAGGGATACGCAGTATTTT.

The rearrangement uses TRBV4-1 and TRBJ2-7; 7 bases are shared with TRBD1. Germline trimming cut 3 bases from V and 0 bases from J; bases unmatched to any gene: 8. The CDR3 has 16 residues. CDR1 is MGHRA, CDR2 YSYEKL, per germline. As DNA, the CDR3 is TGCGCCAGCAGCCAGCAAGACAGGGTCCTCTCCTACGAGCAGTACTTC. It codes for CASSQQDRVLSYEQYF.

This clonotype was seen once. The chain employs TRBV7-9 and TRBJ2-5; either TRBD1 or TRBD2 may fit D (5 bases each). Germline V lookup: CDR1 SEHNR, CDR2 FQNEAQ (reference sequence). The CDR3 runs 14 residues. Trimming took off 4 bases at V and 3 bases at J, with 12 bases between the two ends. For the CDR3, the DNA is TGTGCCAGCAGCTCTTCGGGGCGCAAAGAGACCCAGTACTTC. Protein sequence: CASSSSGRKETQYF.

CDR3 sequence: CASSLYRESMGGETQYF. Written as DNA, the CDR3 is TGTGCCAGCAGCTTATATCGGGAGTCCATGGGTGGAGAGACCCAGTACTTC. The rearrangement joins TRBV7-9 to TRBJ2-5, with TRBD2 as a possible D gene (6 bases). Looked up from germline, CDR1 is SEHNR and CDR2 is FQNEAQ (reference sequence). The CDR3 is 17 amino acids. Trimming stripped 2 bases from V and 4 bases from J, with 20 bases between.

This clonotype was seen at least ten times. CDR3 DNA: TGTGCCAGCAGTTTAGGAGGGGTCAATGAGCAGTTCTTC. Translation gives CASSLGGVNEQFF. The chain carries TRBV12-3 or TRBV12-4 and TRBJ2-1, with D perhaps matching TRBD1 or TRBD2 (5 bases each). The CDR3 has 13 residues. V was clipped by 1 base and J by 6 bases, with 7 bases between them.

The chain uses TRBV15 and TRBJ2-3; the match to TRBD2 covers 10 bases. The CDR3 extends over 16 amino acids. With V trimmed by 5 bases and J by 7 bases, 12 bases remained unmatched. CDR1 is LNHNV and CDR2 is YYDKDF in the germline V gene (reference sequence). CDR3 sequence: CATSGRLAGRGHTQYF. CDR3 coding DNA: TGTGCCACCAGCGGCCGACTAGCGGGCCGCGGGCATACGCAGTATTTT.